This T cell receptor (beta chain) appears in the sequencing data of a study of response to subunit inactivated influenza vaccine. Findings and limits, study-wide: Authors suggested that a seasonal influenza vaccination recruits few new T cells each time.

MiXCR was run by TCRdb on the RT-PCR reads, yielding one entry per CDR3 protein. The data hold over 800,000 distinct CDR3 sequences, with less than 25% observed a single time. This clonotype was detected only a few times. Its matching antigen is unknown. This specimen was PBMCs from blood, taken more than 4 days after vaccination. The sequence was collected from a man aged 45-60 years who received an inactivated influenza vaccine.

CDR3 sequence reads: CASSYSLVAGTGELFF. CDR3 bases: TGTGCCAGCAGTTACTCTTTGGTAGCGGGGACCGGGGAGCTGTTTTTT. This chain uses TRBV6-5 with TRBJ2-2, with 8 bases aligning to TRBD2. Per germline, CDR1 MNHEY and CDR2 SVGAGI. CDR3 length: 16 amino acids. Germline trimming cut 0 bases from V and 5 bases from J; bases unmatched to any gene: 5.